A single sample gave rise to the 14 T cell receptor beta chains below, sequenced in a study of T cells after yellow fever vaccination. MiXCR, run by TCRdb on the 5' RACE reads, gives a single entry per CDR3 protein. The sample includes approximately 300,000 distinct CDR3 sequences, about 10% of them seen just once. The material was CD4+ T cells sorted from PBMCs, obtained 45 days after the yellow fever booster vaccination. The receptors derive from a man aged 18 to 35 who received the YFV17D yellow fever vaccine.

This clonotype was found many times. V and J are TRBV7-2 and TRBJ2-5, with 8 bases matching TRBD2. V lost 7 bases, J lost 1 base, and 11 bases stayed unmatched. The CDR3 is 16 residues long. Germline loops: CDR1 SGHTA, CDR2 FQGNSA. For the CDR3, the DNA is TGTGCCAGCACACACATTAGCGGGGCACTCCAAGAGACCCAGTACTTC. Its translation: CASTHISGALQETQYF.

The chain joins TRBV7-2 to TRBJ1-5; no firm D call. The CDR3 is made up of 13 amino acids. Trimming shortened V by 5 bases and J by 3 bases, and 8 bases separated the two germline ends. The germline CDR1 and CDR2 sequences are SGHTA and FQGNSA. The CDR3 sequence is CASSPSFNQPQHF. The CDR3, as DNA: TGTGCCAGCAGCCCAAGTTTCAATCAGCCCCAGCATTTT.

The table lists this clonotype with a few counts. The rearrangement links TRBV4-2 to TRBJ1-5, with D perhaps matching TRBD1 (5 bases). CDR1 is LGHNA, CDR2 YNFKEQ, per germline. The CDR3 consists of 17 residues. Trimming shortened V by 0 bases and J by 2 bases, and 14 bases separated the two germline ends. CDR3 residues: CASSQDLHGRGNQPQHF. The CDR3 DNA reads TGTGCCAGCAGCCAAGATCTCCATGGCAGGGGCAATCAGCCCCAGCATTTT.

This clonotype was counted between two and nine times. This chain joins TRBV7-2 and TRBJ1-6; no definite D call. This CDR3 is built from 13 residues. V lost 2 bases and J lost 10, with 9 bases in between. Germline CDR1 and CDR2: SGHTA and FQGNSA. The CDR3 DNA reads as TGTGCCAGCAGCTTACTTCGCGAATCACCCCTCCACTTT. As protein: CASSLLRESPLHF.

This clonotype was counted only a few times. The chain links TRBV6-6 to TRBJ1-1; D not certain. Trimming took off 0 bases at V and 1 base at J, with 12 bases between the two ends. The CDR3 runs 16 residues. Germline V gene data show CDR1 as MNHNY and CDR2 as SVGAGI (reference sequence). This CDR3 is CASSYSKGNQNTEAFF. CDR3 in DNA: TGTGCCAGCAGTTACTCGAAAGGGAACCAGAACACTGAAGCTTTCTTT.

This clonotype was seen only a few times. CDR3 bases: TGCGCCAGCAGCCCACTAGCGGGGGTTTCGAATGAGCAGTTCTTC. This codes for CASSPLAGVSNEQFF. The V gene is TRBV5-1, the J gene TRBJ2-1; TRBD2 aligns across 11 bases. The CDR3 consists of 15 residues. Germline CDR1 and CDR2: SGHRS and YFSETQ. With V trimmed by 4 bases and J by 7 bases, 7 bases remained unmatched.

This chain connects TRBV10-3 to TRBJ1-1, with a weak D call TRBD1 (6 bases). Trimming removed 6 bases from V and 4 bases from J, with 18 bases in between. The CDR3 is 15 residues long. Germline CDR1 and CDR2: ENHRY and SYGVKD. The DNA for the CDR3 is TGTGCCATCAGGGACGGGGGGCAGGGCGGCACTGAAGCTTTCTTT. Encoded protein: CAIRDGGQGGTEAFF.

This clonotype was recorded a few times. The chain employs TRBV4-1 and TRBJ1-3; 8 nucleotides agree with TRBD1. V gave up 4 bases and J gave up 7 bases; unmatched junction bases: 3. This CDR3 is built from 13 residues. Germline CDR1 is MGHRA and CDR2 is YSYEKL. CDR3 nucleotide sequence: TGCGCCAGCAGCCCTCGGGACAGGAACACCATATATTTT. Protein product: CASSPRDRNTIYF.

With regard to this clonotype: A read error is possible here, since a much larger clone lies one base away. This chain connects TRBV7-2 to TRBJ2-2; D tentatively fits TRBD1 or TRBD2 (5 bases each). The CDR3 is 13 residues long. Germline assignment: CDR1 SGHTA and CDR2 FQGNSA. The CDR3 DNA sequence: TGTGCCAGCAGCTTAGTGGACACCGGGGAGCTGATTTTT. Translation: CASSLVDTGELIF.

The chain combines TRBV14 with TRBJ1-1, with D hard to call. Germline V gene sequence: CDR1 SGHDN, CDR2 FVKESK. This CDR3 comprises 16 residues. Trimming took off 0 bases at V and 0 bases at J, with 11 bases between the two ends. CDR3 sequence: CASSQDGKRLNTEAFF. The DNA of the CDR3 is TGTGCCAGCAGCCAAGATGGAAAGAGATTGAACACTGAAGCTTTCTTT.

This clonotype was seen a few times. The germline gene is not matched at one end of the junction; a read error may be the cause. The chain combines TRBV2 with TRBJ2-4, with unresolved D. CDR1 is SNHLY, CDR2 FYNNEI, per germline. The CDR3 covers 13 residues. This CDR3 reads CASSESKVNQKNF. DNA for the CDR3: TGTGCCAGCAGTGAGTCCAAGGTTAATCAAAAAAACTTC.

In this sample, this clonotype turned up many times. V is TRBV7-2 and J is TRBJ1-1; D perhaps matches TRBD1 (5 bases). This CDR3 has 13 residues. V was cut by 2 bases and J by 11 bases, with 15 bases left in between. In germline, CDR1 is SGHTA, CDR2 FQGNSA. CDR3 in amino acids: CASSLPGGVWAFF. The CDR3 region has the DNA TGTGCCAGCAGCTTACCCGGGGGGGTTTGGGCTTTCTTT. The variable domain in full, completed from reference TRBV7-2 and TRBJ1-1, reads GAGVSQSPSNKVTEKGKDVELRCDPISGHTALYWYRQSLGQGLEFLIYFQGNSAPDKSGLPSDRFSAERTGGSVSTLTIQRTQQEDSAVYLCASSLPGGVWAFFGQGTRLTVV.

The rearrangement links TRBV7-9 to TRBJ2-7, with 9 bases lining up with TRBD1. V lost 5 bases and J lost 5; bases outside the gene matches: 7. Germline V gene data show CDR1 as SEHNR and CDR2 as FQNEAQ (reference sequence). The CDR3 is made up of 14 amino acids. The CDR3 protein is CASSRPGTGNEQYV. DNA of the CDR3: TGTGCCAGCAGCCGTCCCGGGACAGGGAACGAGCAGTACGTC.

This clonotype was counted only a few times. The chain uses TRBV20-1 and TRBJ2-1, with 7 bases aligning to TRBD1. The trim removed 6 bases at V and 2 bases at J, leaving 4 bases unmatched. Germline V lookup: CDR1 DFQATT, CDR2 SNEGSKA (reference sequence). This CDR3 spans 13 amino acids. The CDR3: CSATGETYNEQFF. The CDR3 DNA sequence: TGCAGTGCCACAGGGGAGACCTACAATGAGCAGTTCTTC.